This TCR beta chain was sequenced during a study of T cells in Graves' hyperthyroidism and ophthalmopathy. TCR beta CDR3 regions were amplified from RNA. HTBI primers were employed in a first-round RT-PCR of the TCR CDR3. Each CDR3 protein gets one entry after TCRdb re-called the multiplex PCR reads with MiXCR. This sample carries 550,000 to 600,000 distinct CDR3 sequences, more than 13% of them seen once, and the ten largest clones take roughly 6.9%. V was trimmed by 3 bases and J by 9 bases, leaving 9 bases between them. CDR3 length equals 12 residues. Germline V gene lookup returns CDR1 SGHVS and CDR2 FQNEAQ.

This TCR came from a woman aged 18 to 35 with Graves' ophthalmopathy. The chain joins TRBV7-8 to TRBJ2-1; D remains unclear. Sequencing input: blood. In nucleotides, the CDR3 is TGTGCCAGCAGCTTTAGTCATGGTGAGCAGTTCTTC. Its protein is CASSFSHGEQFF.